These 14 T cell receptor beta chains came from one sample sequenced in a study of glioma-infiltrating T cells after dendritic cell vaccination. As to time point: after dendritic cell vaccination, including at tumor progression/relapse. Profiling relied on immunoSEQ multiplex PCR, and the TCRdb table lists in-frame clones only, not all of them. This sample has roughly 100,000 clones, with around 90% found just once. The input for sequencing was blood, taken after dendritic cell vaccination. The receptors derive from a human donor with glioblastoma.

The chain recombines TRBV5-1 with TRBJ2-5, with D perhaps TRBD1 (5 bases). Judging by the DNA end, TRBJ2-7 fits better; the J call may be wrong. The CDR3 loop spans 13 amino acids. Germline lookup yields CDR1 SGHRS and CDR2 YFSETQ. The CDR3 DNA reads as TGCGCCAGCAGCTTGGTCCAGGGCAACGAGCAGTACTTC. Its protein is CASSLVQGNEQYF.

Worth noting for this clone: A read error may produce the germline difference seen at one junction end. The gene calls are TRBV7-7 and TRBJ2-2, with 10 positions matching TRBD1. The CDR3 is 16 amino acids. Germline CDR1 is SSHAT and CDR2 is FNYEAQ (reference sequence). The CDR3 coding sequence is TGTGCTAGCAGCCAATTCCGGGACAGGGGAACCGGGGAGCTGTTTTTT. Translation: CASSQFRDRGTGELFF.

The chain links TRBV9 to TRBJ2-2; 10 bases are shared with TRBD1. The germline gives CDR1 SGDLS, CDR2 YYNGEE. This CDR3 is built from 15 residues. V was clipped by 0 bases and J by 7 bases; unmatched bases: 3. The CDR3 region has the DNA TGTGCCAGCAGCGTAGGACAGGGGGCTAACGGGGAGCTGTTTTTT. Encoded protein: CASSVGQGANGELFF.

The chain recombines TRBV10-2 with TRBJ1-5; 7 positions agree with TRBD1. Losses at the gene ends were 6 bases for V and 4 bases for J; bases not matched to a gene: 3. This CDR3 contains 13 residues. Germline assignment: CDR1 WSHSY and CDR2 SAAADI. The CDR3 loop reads CASRSTGNQPQHF. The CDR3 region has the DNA TGCGCCAGCAGATCGACAGGGAATCAGCCCCAGCATTTT.

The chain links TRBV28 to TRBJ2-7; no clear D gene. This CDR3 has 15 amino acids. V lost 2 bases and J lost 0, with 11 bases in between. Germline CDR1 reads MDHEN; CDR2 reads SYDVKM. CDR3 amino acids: CASSLARRSSYEQYF. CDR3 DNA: TGTGCCAGCAGTTTAGCTCGGCGGAGCTCCTACGAGCAGTACTTC. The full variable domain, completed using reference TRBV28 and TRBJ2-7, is DVKVTQSSRYLVKRTGEKVFLECVQDMDHENMFWYRQDPGLGLRLIYFSYDVKMKEKGDIPEGYSVSREKKERFSLILESASTNQTSMYLCASSLARRSSYEQYFGPGTRLTVT.

The CDR3 coding sequence is TGTGCCATCAGTGGGGCAGAGACCCAGTACTTC. The encoded protein is CAISGAETQYF. The genes are TRBV10-3 and TRBJ2-5; D is undetermined. V lost 4 bases and J lost 4, with 4 bases in between. The CDR3 is 11 residues long. CDR1 is ENHRY and CDR2 is SYGVKD in the germline V gene.

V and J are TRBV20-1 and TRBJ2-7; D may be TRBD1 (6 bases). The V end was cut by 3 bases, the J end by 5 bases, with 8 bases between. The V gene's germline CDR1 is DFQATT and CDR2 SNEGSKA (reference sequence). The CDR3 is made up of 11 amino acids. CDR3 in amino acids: CSASHRDEQYF. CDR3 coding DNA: TGCAGTGCTAGTCACAGGGACGAGCAGTACTTC.

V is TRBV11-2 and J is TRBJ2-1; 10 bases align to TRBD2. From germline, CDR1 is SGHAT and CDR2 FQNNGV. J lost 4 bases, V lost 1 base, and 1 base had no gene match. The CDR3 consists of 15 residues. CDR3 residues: CASSLVAGGYNEQFF. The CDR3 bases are TGTGCCAGCAGCTTAGTAGCGGGGGGATACAATGAGCAGTTCTTC.

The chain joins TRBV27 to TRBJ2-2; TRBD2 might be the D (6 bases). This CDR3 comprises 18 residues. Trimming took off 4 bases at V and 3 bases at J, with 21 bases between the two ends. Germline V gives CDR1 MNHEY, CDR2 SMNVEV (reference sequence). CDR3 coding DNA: TGTGCCAGCAGTTGGAGAACTAGGGGACTGGGGGACACCGGGGAGCTGTTTTTT. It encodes CASSWRTRGLGDTGELFF.

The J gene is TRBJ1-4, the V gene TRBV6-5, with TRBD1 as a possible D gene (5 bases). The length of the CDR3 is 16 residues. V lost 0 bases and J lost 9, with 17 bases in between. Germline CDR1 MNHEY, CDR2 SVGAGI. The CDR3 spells CASSYSSQGGIQKLFF. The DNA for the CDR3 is TGTGCCAGCAGTTACTCGAGCCAGGGCGGCATTCAAAAACTGTTTTTT.

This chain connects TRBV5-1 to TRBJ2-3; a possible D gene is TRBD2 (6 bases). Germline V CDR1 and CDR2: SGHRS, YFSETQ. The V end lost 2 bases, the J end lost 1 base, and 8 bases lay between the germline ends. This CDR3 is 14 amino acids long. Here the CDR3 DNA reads TGCGCCAGCAGCTTTCGGGAGCGCACAGATACGCAGTATTTT. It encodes CASSFRERTDTQYF.

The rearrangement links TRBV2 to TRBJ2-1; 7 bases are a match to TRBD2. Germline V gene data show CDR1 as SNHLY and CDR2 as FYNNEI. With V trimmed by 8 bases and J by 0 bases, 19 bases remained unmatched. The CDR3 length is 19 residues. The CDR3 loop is CASETPLSGGGYSYNEQFF. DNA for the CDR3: TGTGCCAGCGAGACCCCTCTGTCGGGGGGTGGTTACTCCTACAATGAGCAGTTCTTC.

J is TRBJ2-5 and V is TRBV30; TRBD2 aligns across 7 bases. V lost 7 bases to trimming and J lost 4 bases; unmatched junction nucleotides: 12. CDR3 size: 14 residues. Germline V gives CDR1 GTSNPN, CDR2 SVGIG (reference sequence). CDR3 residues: CASASQSGAETQYF. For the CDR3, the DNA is TGTGCCTCCGCATCCCAGAGCGGGGCAGAGACCCAGTACTTC. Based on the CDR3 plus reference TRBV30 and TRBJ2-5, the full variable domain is SQTIHQWPATLVQPVGSPLSLECTVEGTSNPNLYWYRQAAGRGLQLLFYSVGIGQISSEVPQNLSASRPQDRQFILSSKKLLLSDSGFYLCASASQSGAETQYFGPGTRLLVL.

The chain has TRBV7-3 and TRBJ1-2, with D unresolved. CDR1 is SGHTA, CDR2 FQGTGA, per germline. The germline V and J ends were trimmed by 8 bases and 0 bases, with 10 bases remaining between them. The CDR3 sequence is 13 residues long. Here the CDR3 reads CASSQSPNYGYTF. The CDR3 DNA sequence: TGTGCCAGCTCACAGTCTCCTAACTATGGCTACACCTTC. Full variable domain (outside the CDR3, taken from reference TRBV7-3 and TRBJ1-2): GAGVSQTPSNKVTEKGKYVELRCDPISGHTALYWYRQSLGQGPEFLIYFQGTGAADDSGLPNDRFFAVRPEGSVSTLKIQRTERGDSAVYLCASSQSPNYGYTFGSGTRLTVV.